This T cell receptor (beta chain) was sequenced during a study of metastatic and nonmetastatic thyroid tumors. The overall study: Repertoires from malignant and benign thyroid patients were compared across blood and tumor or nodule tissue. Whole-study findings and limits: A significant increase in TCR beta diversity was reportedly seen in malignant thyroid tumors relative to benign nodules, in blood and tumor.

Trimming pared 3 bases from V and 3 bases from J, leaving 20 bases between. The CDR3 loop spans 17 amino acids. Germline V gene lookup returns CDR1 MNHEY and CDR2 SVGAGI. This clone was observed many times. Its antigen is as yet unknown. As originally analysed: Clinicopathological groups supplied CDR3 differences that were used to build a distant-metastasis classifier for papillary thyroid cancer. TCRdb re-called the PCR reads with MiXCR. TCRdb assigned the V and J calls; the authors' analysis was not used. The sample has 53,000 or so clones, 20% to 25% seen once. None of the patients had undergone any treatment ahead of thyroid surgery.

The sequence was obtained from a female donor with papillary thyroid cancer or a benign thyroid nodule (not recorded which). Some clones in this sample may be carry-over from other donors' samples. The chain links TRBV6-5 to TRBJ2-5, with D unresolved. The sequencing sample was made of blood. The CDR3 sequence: CASSYRGSSAGEETQYF. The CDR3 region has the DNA TGTGCCAGCAGTTATCGTGGGTCCTCAGCTGGTGAAGAGACCCAGTACTTC.